These 20 T cell receptor beta chains were all obtained from the same sample, sequenced in a study of blood T cells in healthy people across ages. PCR was performed a second time for about 7 to 12 cycles using a sample-barcoded 5' primer and a J-beta primer mix. TCRdb analysed the 5' RACE reads with MiXCR anew, one entry per CDR3 protein. The table includes about 680,000 distinct CDR3 sequences, about half detected once. Sequences were obtained from blood. These receptors originate from a woman aged 55-75 years in good health.

This clonotype was observed a few times. The rearrangement links TRBV10-3 to TRBJ2-1, with 8 bases aligning to TRBD2. V gave up 11 bases and J gave up 5 bases; unmatched junction bases: 5. Germline V lookup: CDR1 ENHRY, CDR2 SYGVKD. The CDR3 consists of 12 residues. The CDR3, as DNA: TGTGCCTGCGATAGCGGGGACAATGAGCAGTTCTTC. This encodes CACDSGDNEQFF.

The chain has TRBV29-1 and TRBJ2-7; the match to TRBD2 covers 7 bases. Trimming at V came to 5 bases and at J to 7 bases, leaving 20 bases not matched to a gene. The germline gives CDR1 SQVTM, CDR2 ANQGSEA. CDR3 size: 16 residues. The CDR3 sequence is CSVFPAPGGLYNEQYF. The CDR3 nucleotides are TGCAGCGTTTTCCCGGCGCCGGGGGGTCTTTACAATGAGCAGTACTTC.

This clonotype was observed once. A much larger clone differs by one base, so this may be a read error. The genes are TRBV20-1 and TRBJ2-2, with D perhaps matching TRBD1 or TRBD2 (6 bases each). Germline V gene data show CDR1 as DFQATT and CDR2 as SNEGSKA (reference sequence). The CDR3 sequence is 17 residues long. The CDR3 region has the DNA TGCAGTGCTAGAGATTCCCGTGGGGGGCAGAACACCGGGGTGCTGTTTTTT. Amino acids: CSARDSRGGQNTGVLFF.

The gene calls are TRBV5-1 and TRBJ1-1; D not certain. V was clipped by 3 bases and J by 2 bases, with 11 bases between them. The CDR3 loop spans 14 amino acids. Germline CDR1 reads SGHRS; CDR2 reads YFSETQ. CDR3 bases: TGCGCCAGCAGCTCGACTAATACAAACACTGAAGCTTTCTTT. Translation: CASSSTNTNTEAFF.

The sample holds a few counts of this clonotype. The gene calls are TRBV4-2 and TRBJ1-4, with D tentatively TRBD1 (6 bases). This CDR3 is 17 amino acids long. CDR1 LGHNA and CDR2 YNFKEQ come from the germline V gene. V lost 2 bases and J 0 bases, leaving 13 bases between the germline ends. The CDR3 nucleotides read TGTGCCAGCAGCCAATCTGGACAGTATGCAACTAATGAAAAACTGTTTTTT. Translated: CASSQSGQYATNEKLFF.

There are a few counts of this clonotype. The chain uses TRBV7-9 and TRBJ2-7, with 11 bases matching TRBD1. The J segment lost 3 bases and the V segment lost 5 bases, leaving 6 bases of the junction unmatched. The germline V gene has CDR1 SEHNR and CDR2 FQNEAQ (reference sequence). The CDR3 has 15 amino acids. CDR3 nucleotides: TGTGCCAGCAGCCCCAGGACAGGGGGCATCTACGAGCAGTACTTC. Its translation: CASSPRTGGIYEQYF.

The chain has TRBV15 and TRBJ2-3, with 7 bases identical to TRBD2. Germline V lookup: CDR1 LNHNV, CDR2 YYDKDF (reference sequence). The junction had 8 bases not matched to a gene; V was cut back by 0 bases and J by 2 bases. The CDR3 length is 17 residues. The DNA for the CDR3 is TGTGCCACCAGCAGAGAGGGTTCGGGAGGCCCCACAGATACGCAGTATTTT. It is translated as CATSREGSGGPTDTQYF. The entire variable domain, with the rest obtained from reference TRBV15 and TRBJ2-3, is as follows: DAMVIQNPRYQVTQFGKPVTLSCSQTLNHNVMYWYQQKSSQAPKLLFHYYDKDFNNEADTPDNFQSRRPNTSFCFLDIRSPGLGDTAMYLCATSREGSGGPTDTQYFGPGTRLTVL.

CDR3 DNA: TGCAGCGTCATAGCCTCGGAAGGGACCCAGTACTTC. This translates into CSVIASEGTQYF. The V and J genes are TRBV29-1 and TRBJ2-4; D not certain. The last part of the DNA fits TRBJ2-5 better; the J call may be wrong. CDR3 length: 12 amino acids. Germline V gene data show CDR1 as SQVTM and CDR2 as ANQGSEA.

Turning to this clonotype: An end of the junction differs from the germline gene, which may be a read error. The genes are TRBV4-1 and TRBJ1-4, with a weak D call TRBD1 (5 bases). The germline gives CDR1 MGHRA, CDR2 YSYEKL. The CDR3 length is 15 residues. The CDR3 spells CANSLTELANEKLFF. The CDR3 DNA sequence: TGCGCCAACAGCCTGACAGAACTGGCTAATGAAAAACTGTTTTTT.

This clonotype was observed a few times. V usage is TRBV28 and J usage is TRBJ2-7, with 10 positions matching TRBD1. There are 15 residues in the CDR3. From germline, CDR1 is MDHEN and CDR2 SYDVKM. V shed 4 bases and J 3 bases; nucleotides not matched to a gene: 6. CDR3 sequence (DNA): TGTGCCAGCAGTTCCCCGGGACAGGGGTACTACGAGCAGTACTTC. This translates into CASSSPGQGYYEQYF.

CDR3 loop: CASSDLGEAYGYTF. The CDR3, as DNA: TGTGCCAGCAGCGACCTCGGGGAGGCCTATGGCTACACCTTC. The chain combines TRBV2 with TRBJ1-2; D remains unclear. V gave up 6 bases and J gave up 4 bases, with 15 bases separating them. The CDR3 length is 14 residues. The germline V gene has CDR1 SNHLY and CDR2 FYNNEI.

The chain joins TRBV4-2 to TRBJ2-1; 7 bases map to TRBD1. Germline values: CDR1 LGHNA, CDR2 YNFKEQ. The junction had 11 bases not matched to a gene; V was cut back by 7 bases and J by 5 bases. The CDR3 is made up of 15 amino acids. The CDR3 reads CASNPGDSTNNEQFF. Here the CDR3 DNA reads TGTGCCAGCAACCCTGGGGACAGCACAAACAATGAGCAGTTCTTC.

In the case of this clonotype: Being one base from a much bigger clone, this may be a read error. The chain couples TRBV9 to TRBJ2-6, with 7 positions matching TRBD1. CDR3 size: 17 residues. Germline V lookup: CDR1 SGDLS, CDR2 YYNGEE. As DNA, the CDR3 is TGTGCCAGCAGCGTAGAGGGGACAGCTTCTGGGGCCAACGTCCCGACTTTC. Its protein is CASSVEGTASGANVPTF.

V is TRBV5-1 and J is TRBJ1-5; D may be TRBD1 (6 bases). Germline-derived CDR1 and CDR2 are SGHRS and YFSETQ. V dropped 5 bases and J dropped 7 bases, with 16 bases sitting between them. The CDR3 spans 14 residues. The CDR3 protein is CASSMTGLEQPQHF. In DNA form, the CDR3 reads TGCGCCAGCAGTATGACAGGCTTGGAACAGCCCCAGCATTTT.

V is TRBV19 and J is TRBJ2-3; TRBD2 might be the D (5 bases). V lost 3 bases and J 3 bases, leaving 19 bases between the germline ends. Germline V gene data show CDR1 as LNHDA and CDR2 as SQIVND (reference sequence). The CDR3 consists of 17 residues. The CDR3 loop is CASSMIRCGGLTDTQYF. CDR3 bases: TGTGCCAGTAGTATGATTCGTTGCGGAGGTTTGACAGATACGCAGTATTTT.

The J gene is TRBJ1-6, the V gene TRBV7-9, with a tentative D call TRBD1 (6 bases). The CDR3 runs 15 residues. Deletions cut 6 bases from V and 7 bases from J, with 16 bases between. Germline V gene lookup returns CDR1 SEHNR and CDR2 FQNEAQ (reference sequence). The DNA for the CDR3 is TGTGCCAGCAGTAAAGGGGGAATAGAGAATTCACCCCTCCACTTT. Amino acids: CASSKGGIENSPLHF.

This clonotype was seen once. V usage is TRBV20-1 and J usage is TRBJ2-3, with D perhaps matching TRBD1 (5 bases). Trimming stripped 4 bases from V and 7 bases from J, with 15 bases between. The germline CDR1 and CDR2 sequences are DFQATT and SNEGSKA (reference sequence). The CDR3 totals 13 residues. DNA for the CDR3: TGCAGTGCTAATGGGTTAGGGGCAAATACGCAGTATTTT. This sequence encodes CSANGLGANTQYF.

Only a few counts were recorded for this clonotype. This chain links TRBV28 with TRBJ1-5, with TRBD1 matching 8 bases. The V gene end was trimmed by 7 bases and the J gene end by 5 bases; junction bases not matched to a gene: 4. CDR1 is MDHEN, CDR2 SYDVKM, per germline. The CDR3 loop spans 13 amino acids. The CDR3 DNA sequence: TGTGCCAGCATTGGGACAGGATATCAGCCCCAGCATTTT. This encodes CASIGTGYQPQHF.

V usage is TRBV6-6 and J usage is TRBJ1-1; unclear D gene. Germline V gene lookup returns CDR1 MNHNY and CDR2 SVGAGI (reference sequence). This CDR3 region has 14 residues. V shed 2 bases and J shed 3 bases, with 10 bases lying between them. The CDR3 reads CASSYADLDTEAFF. CDR3 coding DNA: TGTGCCAGCAGTTACGCGGACCTGGACACTGAAGCTTTCTTT.

This chain joins TRBV28 and TRBJ2-3; 9 bases are a match to TRBD2. J gave up 1 base and V 8 bases, and 13 bases lay outside the gene matches. The CDR3 is made up of 17 amino acids. CDR1 and CDR2 (germline): MDHEN, SYDVKM. This chain's CDR3 is CASVPLRAGGGTDTQYF. The CDR3, as DNA: TGTGCCAGCGTCCCTCTGAGAGCGGGAGGAGGCACAGATACGCAGTATTTT. Full variable domain (rest looked up from reference TRBV28 and TRBJ2-3): DVKVTQSSRYLVKRTGEKVFLECVQDMDHENMFWYRQDPGLGLRLIYFSYDVKMKEKGDIPEGYSVSREKKERFSLILESASTNQTSMYLCASVPLRAGGGTDTQYFGPGTRLTVL.